This is a list of T cell receptor beta chains from one sample in a study of human CD8 memory T cell subsets. TCRdb re-called the 5' RACE reads and gives one entry per CDR3 protein, without DNA. This table lists about 11,000 distinct CDR3 sequences. The sequenced sample consisted of CD8+ T cells from PBMCs. The receptors shown here come from a human donor in good health. Each CDR3 is given with its conserved first and last residue. The order of the fields is CDR3 length, V gene, J gene, clone size, CDR3 protein. Size is stated for part of the rows, as once, few or many counts, or as a class when the clone is expanded.

length: 15; V: TRBV7-9; J: TRBJ2-1; size: NA; CDR3: CASSQLAGVYNEQFF
length: 19; V: TRBV7-2; J: TRBJ2-1; size: NA; CDR3: CASSLLGQDHEYEYNEQFF
length: 14; V: TRBV5-5; J: TRBJ1-1; size: NA; CDR3: CASSFLGGLTEAFF
length: 14; V: TRBV12-3/TRBV12-4; J: TRBJ2-1; size: NA; CDR3: CASSSSAMDYEQFF
length: 14; V: TRBV30; J: TRBJ2-3; size: NA; CDR3: CAWSVASHTDTQYF
length: 17; V: TRBV2; J: TRBJ2-2; size: NA; CDR3: CASGGDRGRYNTGELFF
length: 17; V: TRBV4-3; J: TRBJ2-1; size: NA; CDR3: CASSQDRILAGALTLFF
length: 14; V: TRBV20-1; J: TRBJ2-7; size: NA; CDR3: CSVRPLAASYEQYF
length: 15; V: TRBV6-6; J: TRBJ2-5; size: NA; CDR3: CASSYSIDSGETQYF
length: 15; V: TRBV28; J: TRBJ2-3; size: NA; CDR3: CASSELAESTDTQYF
length: 15; V: TRBV7-8; J: TRBJ2-3; size: NA; CDR3: CASSFLAGSTDTQYF
length: 11; V: TRBV28; J: TRBJ1-2; size: NA; CDR3: CASGNEQGYTF
length: 13; V: TRBV27; J: TRBJ2-2; size: NA; CDR3: CASSFVYTGELFF
length: 16; V: TRBV29-1; J: TRBJ2-7; size: NA; CDR3: CSVVWSEGPFSYEQYF
length: 14; V: TRBV5-6; J: TRBJ1-1; size: medium-sized; CDR3: CASSSEDRETEAFF
length: 13; V: TRBV29-1; J: TRBJ2-5; size: medium-sized; CDR3: CSVAGDYQETQYF
length: 15; V: TRBV27; J: TRBJ2-7; size: NA; CDR3: CASSFPGTGVYEQYF
length: 11; V: TRBV12-3/TRBV12-4; J: TRBJ1-1; size: medium-sized; CDR3: CASSLGSEAFF
length: 16; V: TRBV5-1; J: TRBJ2-1; size: NA; CDR3: CASSLEGVLTYNEQFF
length: 14; V: TRBV12-3/TRBV12-4; J: TRBJ2-3; size: NA; CDR3: CASTEWASPDTQYF
length: 15; V: TRBV7-9; J: TRBJ2-2; size: NA; CDR3: CASSPWDLNTGELFF
length: 15; V: TRBV9; J: TRBJ1-6; size: NA; CDR3: CASSVVGQGGSPLHF
length: 11; V: TRBV28; J: TRBJ2-5; size: NA; CDR3: CASRETETQYF
length: 13; V: TRBV4-1; J: TRBJ2-2; size: NA; CDR3: CASSRLTGGELFF
length: 15; V: TRBV6-6; J: TRBJ2-7; size: NA; CDR3: CASHEYWDRSYEQYF
length: 15; V: TRBV9; J: TRBJ1-6; size: NA; CDR3: CASSASSGGSSPLHF
length: 14; V: TRBV19; J: TRBJ2-1; size: NA; CDR3: CASTPTSGGNEQFF
length: 15; V: TRBV12-3/TRBV12-4; J: TRBJ1-5; size: NA; CDR3: CASSDTGNSNQPQHF
length: 15; V: TRBV7-2; J: TRBJ2-3; size: NA; CDR3: CASSPGPYSTDTQYF
length: 17; V: TRBV7-9; J: TRBJ2-5; size: NA; CDR3: CASSLYGLSPDTGTQYF
length: 12; V: TRBV6-1; J: TRBJ1-5; size: medium-sized; CDR3: CASMDSYQPQHF
length: 14; V: TRBV6-5; J: TRBJ1-2; size: NA; CDR3: CASSYSVGDYGYTF
length: 14; V: TRBV15; J: TRBJ2-7; size: NA; CDR3: CATSPGQGGYEQYF
length: 16; V: TRBV10-3; J: TRBJ2-7; size: NA; CDR3: CAISEVEDSMSYEQYF
length: 15; V: TRBV7-6; J: TRBJ2-7; size: NA; CDR3: CASSLGPSGGYEQYF
length: 15; V: TRBV12-3/TRBV12-4; J: TRBJ2-1; size: NA; CDR3: CASSSSVGKGDEQFF
length: 15; V: TRBV7-2; J: TRBJ2-3; size: medium-sized; CDR3: CASSLFLQGTDTQYF
length: 14; V: TRBV6-2/TRBV6-3; J: TRBJ2-1; size: NA; CDR3: CASSGGLAVGEQFF
length: 14; V: TRBV29-1; J: TRBJ1-1; size: NA; CDR3: CSVGSLQGVTEAFF
length: 11; V: TRBV5-5; J: TRBJ2-7; size: NA; CDR3: CASSGNYEQYF
length: 15; V: TRBV12-3/TRBV12-4; J: TRBJ2-7; size: NA; CDR3: CASSPDDRGSYEQYF
length: 14; V: TRBV5-5; J: TRBJ2-7; size: NA; CDR3: CASSPTGVSYEQYF
length: 13; V: TRBV7-9; J: TRBJ2-1; size: medium-sized; CDR3: CASSPRDMNEQFF
length: 13; V: TRBV29-1; J: TRBJ2-1; size: NA; CDR3: CSVRDPLWYEQFF
length: 11; V: TRBV29-1; J: TRBJ2-3; size: NA; CDR3: CSVPGTSLQYF
length: 15; V: TRBV4-1; J: TRBJ2-1; size: NA; CDR3: CASSQAGDPYNEQFF
length: 16; V: TRBV19; J: TRBJ1-1; size: medium-sized; CDR3: CATSPWRGGGHTEAFF
length: 15; V: TRBV28; J: TRBJ1-5; size: medium-sized; CDR3: CASSSGQASNQPQHF
length: 15; V: TRBV10-3; J: TRBJ2-7; size: NA; CDR3: CAISESLAGGDEQYF
length: 13; V: TRBV2; J: TRBJ2-7; size: medium-sized; CDR3: CASSEVRTYEQYF
length: 18; V: TRBV20-1; J: TRBJ2-1; size: medium-sized; CDR3: CSASPPGLAGSSYNEQFF
length: 15; V: TRBV7-6; J: TRBJ2-7; size: NA; CDR3: CASSPDPGTSYEQYF
length: 13; V: TRBV6-6; J: TRBJ2-2; size: NA; CDR3: CASNEGTGRELFF